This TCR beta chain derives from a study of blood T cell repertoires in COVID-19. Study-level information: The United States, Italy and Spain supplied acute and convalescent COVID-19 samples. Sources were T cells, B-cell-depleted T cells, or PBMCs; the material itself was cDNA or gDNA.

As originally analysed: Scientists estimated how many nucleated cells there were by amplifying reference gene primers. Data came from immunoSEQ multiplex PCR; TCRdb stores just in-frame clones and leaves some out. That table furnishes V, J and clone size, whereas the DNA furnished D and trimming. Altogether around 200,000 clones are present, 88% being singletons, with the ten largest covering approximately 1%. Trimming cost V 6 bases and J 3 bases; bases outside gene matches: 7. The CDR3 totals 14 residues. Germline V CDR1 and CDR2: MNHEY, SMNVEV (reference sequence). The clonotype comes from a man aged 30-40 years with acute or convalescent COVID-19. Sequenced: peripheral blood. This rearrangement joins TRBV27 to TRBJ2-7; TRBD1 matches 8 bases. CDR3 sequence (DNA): TGTGCCAGCAGCTCCATAGGACAGGGCTACGAGCAGTACTTC. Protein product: CASSSIGQGYEQYF.